A single sample is the source of the 25 T cell receptor beta chains below, sequenced in a study of T cell changes during pregnancy in multiple sclerosis. Clones were read by immunoSEQ multiplex PCR, and TCRdb kept only the in-frame ones, dropping some. Of roughly 80,000 clones in the sample, 93% were seen once. Specimen: peripheral blood, collected in the second trimester of pregnancy. These receptors all stem from a female donor with multiple sclerosis, enrolled in a pregnancy study.

V gene TRBV23-1 combines with J gene TRBJ1-2, with D tentatively TRBD1 (5 bases). TRBV23-1 is known as an ORF, though its function is uncertain. Trimming left V 0 bases short and J 7 bases short, with 18 bases between. The CDR3 contains 16 residues. Here the CDR3 DNA reads TGCGCCAGCAGTCAATCGGATGGGGCAAACTCGGGTGGCTACACCTTC. This translates into CASSQSDGANSGGYTF.

The rearrangement links TRBV6-1 to TRBJ1-1, with D uncertain. CDR3 length: 13 amino acids. Trimming removed 10 bases at V and 2 bases at J, with 14 bases between. CDR1 and CDR2 from the germline V gene are MNHNS and SASEGT. The CDR3 loop is CATEIGYNTEAFF. The CDR3 DNA reads as TGTGCCACCGAGATCGGTTACAACACTGAAGCTTTCTTT.

This chain connects TRBV4-1 to TRBJ2-7; the match to TRBD1 covers 7 bases. The CDR3 has 15 residues. Germline V gives CDR1 MGHRA, CDR2 YSYEKL. Trimming cost V 0 bases and J 3 bases; bases outside gene matches: 5. This chain's CDR3 is CASSQEGQRYYEQYF. CDR3 bases: TGCGCCAGCAGCCAAGAGGGACAGAGATACTACGAGCAGTACTTC.

The chain joins TRBV11-2 to TRBJ2-1, with no clear D. The CDR3 totals 12 residues. V was trimmed by 5 bases and J by 10 bases, leaving 12 bases between them. Germline CDR1 is SGHAT and CDR2 is FQNNGV. The CDR3 region has the DNA TGTGCCAGCAGCCCAGGTGCAATGGAGCAGTTCTTC. Its translation: CASSPGAMEQFF.

The chain carries TRBV5-1 and TRBJ2-4; 7 positions agree with TRBD1. Germline assignment: CDR1 SGHRS and CDR2 YFSETQ. CDR3 length: 13 residues. Trimming removed 5 bases from V and 9 bases from J; junction bases left unmatched: 8. The CDR3 nucleotides are TGCGCCAGCAGTTACACAGGGGAAACCATTCAGTACTTC. Translating gives CASSYTGETIQYF. Using reference TRBV5-1 and TRBJ2-4 for the parts outside the CDR3, the full variable domain is KAGVTQTPRYLIKTRGQQVTLSCSPISGHRSVSWYQQTPGQGLQFLFEYFSETQRNKGNFPGRFSGRQFSNSRSEMNVSTLELGDSALYLCASSYTGETIQYFGAGTRLSVL.

The CDR3 loop reads CASSVDRGSTDTQYF. The CDR3 nucleotides read TGTGCCAGTAGTGTTGACAGGGGGAGCACAGATACGCAGTATTTT. The chain uses TRBV19 and TRBJ2-3; TRBD1 aligns across 9 bases. CDR3 length: 15 amino acids. Germline V gene sequence: CDR1 LNHDA, CDR2 SQIVND (reference sequence). Trimming cost V 5 bases and J 0 bases; bases outside gene matches: 3.

This sequence joins TRBV5-1 and TRBJ2-1; D perhaps matches TRBD2 (6 bases). The V and J ends lost 4 bases and 4 bases respectively, with 15 bases between them. The length of the CDR3 is 15 residues. CDR1 is SGHRS, CDR2 YFSETQ, per germline. The CDR3 reads CASSQLSGDYNEQFF. The CDR3 nucleotides are TGCGCCAGCAGCCAACTTTCGGGGGATTACAATGAGCAGTTCTTC.

CDR3 in amino acids: CASSEPGQEGYGYTF. In nucleotides, the CDR3 is TGTGCCAGCAGTGAACCGGGACAGGAAGGCTATGGCTACACCTTC. The gene calls are TRBV6-1 and TRBJ1-2; 8 bases agree with TRBD1. Germline CDR1 reads MNHNS; CDR2 reads SASEGT. V lost 2 bases, J lost 4 bases, and 6 bases stayed unmatched. The CDR3 has 15 residues.

The chain carries TRBV4-1 and TRBJ1-1; 7 bases line up with TRBD1. Germline CDR1 is MGHRA and CDR2 is YSYEKL. The CDR3 spans 15 residues. The V gene end was trimmed by 2 bases and the J gene end by 1 base; junction bases not matched to a gene: 4. The CDR3 is CASSQMTGTNTEAFF. The CDR3 DNA reads as TGCGCCAGCAGCCAAATGACAGGGACGAACACTGAAGCTTTCTTT.

The chain links TRBV14 to TRBJ2-5; D gene ambiguous. This CDR3 comprises 14 residues. V was cut by 5 bases and J by 2 bases, with 12 bases left in between. Germline-derived CDR1 and CDR2 are SGHDN and FVKESK. The CDR3 DNA reads TGTGCCAGCAGCAGTGGCTCGAGGCAAGAGACCCAGTACTTC. This sequence encodes CASSSGSRQETQYF.

This chain joins TRBV6-1 and TRBJ2-2, with D hard to call. Germline V CDR1 and CDR2: MNHNS, SASEGT. This CDR3 is built from 11 residues. Trimming shortened V by 7 bases and J by 4 bases, and 4 bases separated the two germline ends. This CDR3 is CASTGTGELFF. For the CDR3, the DNA is TGTGCCAGCACGGGCACCGGGGAGCTGTTTTTT.

The CDR3 region is CAIRTSGGKNEQFF. DNA for the CDR3: TGTGCCATCAGAACTAGCGGGGGGAAGAATGAGCAGTTCTTC. The chain joins TRBV10-3 to TRBJ2-1; 12 nucleotides agree with TRBD2. The CDR3 is made up of 14 amino acids. V shed 6 bases and J 7 bases; nucleotides not matched to a gene: 4. Germline loops: CDR1 ENHRY, CDR2 SYGVKD.

The chain is built from TRBV6-5 and TRBJ1-1; D is unresolved. V was clipped by 5 bases and J by 0 bases, with 10 bases between them. In germline, CDR1 is MNHEY, CDR2 SVGAGI. The CDR3 loop spans 14 amino acids. DNA for the CDR3: TGTGCCAGCAGTCCCGGGTCCATGAACACTGAAGCTTTCTTT. Residues: CASSPGSMNTEAFF.

V usage is TRBV4-2 and J usage is TRBJ2-7; D unclear. The germline V and J ends were trimmed by 8 bases and 7 bases, with 15 bases remaining between them. This CDR3 comprises 12 residues. In germline, CDR1 is LGHNA, CDR2 YNFKEQ. DNA for the CDR3: TGTGCCAGCTCCAGCCCCTCGGGTGAGCAGTACTTC. This translates into CASSSPSGEQYF.

The gene calls are TRBV4-1 and TRBJ2-7; 9 bases are a match to TRBD1. CDR1 is MGHRA and CDR2 is YSYEKL in the germline V gene. The junction had 2 bases not matched to a gene; V was cut back by 1 base and J by 1 base. This CDR3 region has 15 residues. As DNA, the CDR3 is TGCGCCAGCAGCCAAGTGACAGGGGGGTCCTACGAGCAGTACTTC. Protein product: CASSQVTGGSYEQYF.

For this clone: One end of the junction varies from germline; a read error may be responsible. This sequence joins TRBV2 and TRBJ2-7; D is perhaps TRBD1 (6 bases). Germline CDR1 is SNHLY and CDR2 is FYNNEI. The CDR3 totals 14 residues. The CDR3 DNA reads TGTGCCAGCATATTAGAGTTGGGGGCTTCCAGAGTGAACTTC. It encodes CASILELGASRVNF. The entire variable domain, with the rest obtained from reference TRBV2 and TRBJ2-7, is as follows: EPEVTQTPSHQVTQMGQEVILRCVPISNHLYFYWYRQILGQKVEFLVSFYNNEISEKSEIFDDQFSVERPDGSNFTLKIRSTKLEDSAMYFCASILELGASRVNFGPGTRLTVT.

This CDR3 is CASSLEDTNNSPLHF. DNA of the CDR3: TGCGCCAGCAGCTTAGAGGACACCAATAATTCACCCCTCCACTTT. The rearrangement joins TRBV5-1 to TRBJ1-6; D may be TRBD1 (5 bases). Germline assignment: CDR1 SGHRS and CDR2 YFSETQ. Trimming left V 2 bases short and J 5 bases short, with 11 bases between. The CDR3 is 15 amino acids.

The chain carries TRBV29-1 and TRBJ1-3; maybe TRBD1 (6 bases). Trimming left V 5 bases short and J 3 bases short, with 11 bases between. The CDR3 is 13 residues long. Germline-derived CDR1 and CDR2 are SQVTM and ANQGSEA. CDR3 nucleotide sequence: TGCAGCGTTACAGGGCGTTTTGGAAACACCATATATTTT. It yields the protein CSVTGRFGNTIYF.

CDR3 residues: CASSETPTVGGEGVEKLFF. CDR3 bases: TGTGCCAGCAGTGAAACACCCACCGTGGGAGGTGAGGGTGTTGAAAAACTGTTTTTT. The genes are TRBV2 and TRBJ1-4; no firm D call. The germline CDR1 and CDR2 sequences are SNHLY and FYNNEI. CDR3 length equals 19 residues. Trimming removed 2 bases at V and 7 bases at J, with 26 bases between. Full variable domain (remainder filled in from reference TRBV2 and TRBJ1-4): EPEVTQTPSHQVTQMGQEVILRCVPISNHLYFYWYRQILGQKVEFLVSFYNNEISEKSEIFDDQFSVERPDGSNFTLKIRSTKLEDSAMYFCASSETPTVGGEGVEKLFFGSGTQLSVL.

J is TRBJ2-7 and V is TRBV4-1; weak D call: TRBD1 (5 bases). V lost 0 bases, J lost 4 bases, and 10 bases lay in between. Germline CDR1 reads MGHRA; CDR2 reads YSYEKL. CDR3 length: 14 residues. The CDR3 DNA follows: TGCGCCAGCAGCCAAGAGGGGCAGAGTTACGAGCAGTACTTC. It encodes CASSQEGQSYEQYF.

The chain employs TRBV15 and TRBJ2-7, with 9 bases lining up with TRBD1. This CDR3 has 13 residues. From germline, CDR1 is LNHNV and CDR2 YYDKDF (reference sequence). The V and J ends lost 6 bases and 4 bases, in that order; junction bases with no gene match: 4. CDR3 sequence reads: CATRTGGSYEQYF. The CDR3 region has the DNA TGTGCCACCAGGACAGGGGGGTCTTACGAGCAGTACTTC.

The chain employs TRBV5-1 and TRBJ2-5, with 9 bases aligning to TRBD1. CDR3 length equals 15 residues. Germline V gives CDR1 SGHRS, CDR2 YFSETQ. J was trimmed by 4 bases and V by 1 base; bases with no gene match: 5. The CDR3 nucleotides are TGCGCCAGCAGCTTGACAGGGGGCCAGGGAGAGACCCAGTACTTC. This encodes CASSLTGGQGETQYF. The full variable domain, its missing parts supplied by reference TRBV5-1 and TRBJ2-5, is KAGVTQTPRYLIKTRGQQVTLSCSPISGHRSVSWYQQTPGQGLQFLFEYFSETQRNKGNFPGRFSGRQFSNSRSEMNVSTLELGDSALYLCASSLTGGQGETQYFGPGTRLLVL.

The CDR3 DNA reads TGTGCCAGCAGTGATCCCGACAGACCGAGCTCCTACGAGCAGTACTTC. This encodes CASSDPDRPSSYEQYF. The chain is built from TRBV25-1 and TRBJ2-7; D possibly corresponds to TRBD1 (5 bases). CDR3 length: 16 residues. Looked up from germline, CDR1 is MGHDK and CDR2 is SYGVNS. V lost 3 bases and J 0 bases, leaving 15 bases between the germline ends.

The CDR3 DNA reads as TGTGCCAGCAGCTTCTCCTCTGGGGCCAACGTCCTGACTTTC. This sequence encodes CASSFSSGANVLTF. This chain links TRBV7-8 with TRBJ2-6; D is unresolved. Germline V lookup: CDR1 SGHVS, CDR2 FQNEAQ. The CDR3 totals 14 residues. Trimming removed 3 bases from V and 0 bases from J, with 3 bases in between.

The J gene is TRBJ2-1, the V gene TRBV5-4; 8 bases are shared with TRBD2. This CDR3 contains 16 residues. Germline V gene sequence: CDR1 SGHNT, CDR2 YYREEE (reference sequence). The junction had 4 bases not matched to a gene; V was cut back by 0 bases and J by 2 bases. DNA for the CDR3: TGTGCCAGCAGCTTGGAAGCGGGGGACGCCTACAATGAGCAGTTCTTC. Translation gives CASSLEAGDAYNEQFF.